This TCR beta chain was identified during a study of T cell repertoires in cytomegalovirus infection. Trimming left V 4 bases short and J 3 bases short, with 14 bases between. In germline, CDR1 is SGHNT, CDR2 YYREEE (reference sequence). The CDR3 totals 15 residues. TCRdb re-called the reads with MiXCR, one entry per CDR3 protein. The sample consists of some 500,000 distinct CDR3 sequences, more than 30% of them appearing once. Note on this clonotype: What it binds is not known.

The TCR originated in a human donor in good health (CMV status not recorded). Some clones in this sample may be carry-over from other donors' samples. Source: cultured PBMCs, taken from culture after CMV antigen stimulation. The rearrangement joins TRBV5-4 to TRBJ2-1; D possibly corresponds to TRBD2 (5 bases). The CDR3 DNA reads as TGTGCCAGCAGCGCAGCGGTCGACGTCTACAATGAGCAGTTCTTC. Encoded protein: CASSAAVDVYNEQFF.